This T cell receptor (beta chain) was obtained from a study of response to subunit inactivated influenza vaccine. V lost 5 bases, J lost 7 bases, and 15 bases stayed unmatched. This CDR3 has 15 residues. Germline V CDR1 and CDR2: SGHKS, YYEKEE (reference sequence). Study-level results: A suggestion made by the authors is that each seasonal influenza vaccination recruits few new T cells.

TCRdb called the RT-PCR reads again in MiXCR, with one record for every CDR3 protein. The sample includes 560,000 or so distinct CDR3 sequences, less than 8% of them seen just once. As to this clonotype: Its antigen is unknown.

The J gene is TRBJ2-7, the V gene TRBV5-5, with TRBD2 matching 7 bases. The TCR was taken from a man aged 45 to 75 who received an inactivated influenza vaccine. Sequenced here: PBMCs from blood, sampled around 2 years after vaccination. The CDR3: CASSYSGMRMGEQYF. CDR3 DNA sequence: TGTGCCAGCAGTTACAGCGGGATGCGTATGGGGGAGCAGTACTTC.